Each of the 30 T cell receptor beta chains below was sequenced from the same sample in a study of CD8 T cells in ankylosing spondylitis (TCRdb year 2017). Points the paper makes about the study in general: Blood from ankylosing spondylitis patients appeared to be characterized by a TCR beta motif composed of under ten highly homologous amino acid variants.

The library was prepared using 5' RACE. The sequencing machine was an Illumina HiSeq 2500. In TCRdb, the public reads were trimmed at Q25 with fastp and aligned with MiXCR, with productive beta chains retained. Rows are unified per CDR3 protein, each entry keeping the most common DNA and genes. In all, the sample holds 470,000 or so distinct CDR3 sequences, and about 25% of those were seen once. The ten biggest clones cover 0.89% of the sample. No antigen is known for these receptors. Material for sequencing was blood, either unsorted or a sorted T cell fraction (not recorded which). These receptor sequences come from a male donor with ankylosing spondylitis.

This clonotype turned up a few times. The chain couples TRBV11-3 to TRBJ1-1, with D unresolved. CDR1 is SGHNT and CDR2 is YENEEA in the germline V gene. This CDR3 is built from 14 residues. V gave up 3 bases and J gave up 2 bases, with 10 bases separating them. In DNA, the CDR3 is TGTGCCAGCAGCTTCCATGGGAGCAACACTGAAGCTTTCTTT. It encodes CASSFHGSNTEAFF.

For the CDR3, the DNA is TGCAGCGTTGATTCGACAGGCCAAGAGACCCAGTACTTC. Translation: CSVDSTGQETQYF. The V gene is TRBV29-1, the J gene TRBJ2-5, with a tentative D call TRBD1 (6 bases). The CDR3 contains 13 residues. CDR1 is SQVTM and CDR2 is ANQGSEA in the germline V gene. Trimming took off 3 bases at V and 1 base at J, with 9 bases between the two ends.

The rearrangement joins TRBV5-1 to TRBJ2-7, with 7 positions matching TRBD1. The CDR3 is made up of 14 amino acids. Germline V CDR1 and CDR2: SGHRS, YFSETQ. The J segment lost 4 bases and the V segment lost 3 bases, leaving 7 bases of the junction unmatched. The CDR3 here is CASSWGQKLYEQYF. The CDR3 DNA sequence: TGCGCCAGCAGCTGGGGACAGAAGCTATACGAGCAGTACTTC.

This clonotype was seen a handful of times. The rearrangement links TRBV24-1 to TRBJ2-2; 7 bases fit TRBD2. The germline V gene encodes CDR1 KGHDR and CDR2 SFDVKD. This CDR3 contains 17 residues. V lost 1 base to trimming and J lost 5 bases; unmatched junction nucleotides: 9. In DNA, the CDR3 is TGTGCCACCAGTGATTTCTCAGGACTAGACGATACCGGGGAGCTGTTTTTT. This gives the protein CATSDFSGLDDTGELFF.

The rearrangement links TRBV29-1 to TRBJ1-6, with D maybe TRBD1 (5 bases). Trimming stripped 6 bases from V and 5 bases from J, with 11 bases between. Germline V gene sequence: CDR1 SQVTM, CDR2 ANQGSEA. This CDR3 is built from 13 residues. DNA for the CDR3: TGCAGCGTCCAGGGCGCGGATAATTCACCCCTCCACTTT. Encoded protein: CSVQGADNSPLHF.

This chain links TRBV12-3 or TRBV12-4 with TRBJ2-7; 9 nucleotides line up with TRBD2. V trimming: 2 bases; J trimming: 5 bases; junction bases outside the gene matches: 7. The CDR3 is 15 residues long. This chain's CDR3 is CASSLWGLATDEQYF. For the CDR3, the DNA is TGTGCCAGCAGTTTATGGGGACTAGCTACCGACGAGCAGTACTTC.

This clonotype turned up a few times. In nucleotides, the CDR3 is TGTGCCAGCAGCGTCAGCCGGGACTCCTACAATGAGCAGTTCTTC. This codes for CASSVSRDSYNEQFF. The rearrangement uses TRBV27 and TRBJ2-1; possibly TRBD2 for D (5 bases). The CDR3 is 15 residues long. Germline values: CDR1 MNHEY, CDR2 SMNVEV (reference sequence). Trimming removed 6 bases at V and 0 bases at J, with 12 bases between.

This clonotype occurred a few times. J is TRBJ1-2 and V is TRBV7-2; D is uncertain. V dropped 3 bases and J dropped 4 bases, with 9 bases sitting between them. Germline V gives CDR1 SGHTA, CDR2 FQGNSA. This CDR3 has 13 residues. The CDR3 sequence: CASSFGGFYGYTF. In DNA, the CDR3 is TGTGCCAGCAGCTTTGGCGGTTTCTATGGCTACACCTTC.

CDR3 in DNA: TGCAGTGCTGGGACGGCCCTTGGGAACGAGCAGTACGTC. It yields the protein CSAGTALGNEQYV. The V call is TRBV20-1, the J call TRBJ2-7; D tentatively fits TRBD1 or TRBD2 (5 bases each). Germline-derived CDR1 and CDR2 are DFQATT and SNEGSKA (reference sequence). The CDR3 is made up of 13 amino acids. Trimming left V 5 bases short and J 5 bases short, with 16 bases between.

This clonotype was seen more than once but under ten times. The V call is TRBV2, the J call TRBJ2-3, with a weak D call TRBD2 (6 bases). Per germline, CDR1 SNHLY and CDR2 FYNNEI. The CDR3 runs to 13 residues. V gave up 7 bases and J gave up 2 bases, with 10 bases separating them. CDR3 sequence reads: CASIQDYTDTQYF. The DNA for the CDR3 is TGTGCCAGCATTCAGGACTACACAGATACGCAGTATTTT.

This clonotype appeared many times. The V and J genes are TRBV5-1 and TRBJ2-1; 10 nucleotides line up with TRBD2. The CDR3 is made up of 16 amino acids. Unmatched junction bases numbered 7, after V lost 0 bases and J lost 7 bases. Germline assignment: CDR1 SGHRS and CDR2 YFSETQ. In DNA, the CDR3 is TGCGCCAGCAGCTTGGCCGCGGAACTAGCGGGAAATGAGCAGTTCTTC. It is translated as CASSLAAELAGNEQFF.

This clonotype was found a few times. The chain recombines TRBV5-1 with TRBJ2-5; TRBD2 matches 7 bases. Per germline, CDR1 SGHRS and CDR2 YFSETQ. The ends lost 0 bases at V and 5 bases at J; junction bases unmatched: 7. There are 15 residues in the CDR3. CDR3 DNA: TGCGCCAGCAGCTTGGCTGGGCGGGAGCGCGAGACCCAGTACTTC. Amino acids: CASSLAGRERETQYF.

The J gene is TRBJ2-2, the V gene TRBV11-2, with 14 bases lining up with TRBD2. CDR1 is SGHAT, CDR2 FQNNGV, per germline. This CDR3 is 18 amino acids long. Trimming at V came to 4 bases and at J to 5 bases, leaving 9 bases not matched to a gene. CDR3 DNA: TGTGCCAGCAGCTCTCCGGGACTAGCGGGAGTAGGGACCGGGGAGCTGTTTTTT. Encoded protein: CASSSPGLAGVGTGELFF.

The chain's CDR3 is CSARGTGGPNEQFF. CDR3 bases: TGCAGTGCTAGAGGGACGGGAGGCCCCAATGAGCAGTTCTTC. The chain links TRBV20-1 to TRBJ2-1, with 7 bases matching TRBD2. Germline V gives CDR1 DFQATT, CDR2 SNEGSKA (reference sequence). This CDR3 comprises 14 residues. V was pared by 1 base and J by 6 bases, with 6 bases of the junction left unmatched.

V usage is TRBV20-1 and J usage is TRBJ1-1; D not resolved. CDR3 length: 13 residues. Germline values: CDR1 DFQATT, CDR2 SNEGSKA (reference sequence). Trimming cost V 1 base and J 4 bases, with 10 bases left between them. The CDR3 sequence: CSARVPLVTEAFF. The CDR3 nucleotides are TGCAGTGCTAGAGTTCCCCTGGTCACTGAAGCTTTCTTT.

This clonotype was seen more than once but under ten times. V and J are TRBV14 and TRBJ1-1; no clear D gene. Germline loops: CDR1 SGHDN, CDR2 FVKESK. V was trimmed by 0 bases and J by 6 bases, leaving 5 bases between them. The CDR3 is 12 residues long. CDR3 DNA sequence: TGTGCCAGCAGCCAAGAATGGGCTGAAGCTTTCTTT. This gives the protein CASSQEWAEAFF.

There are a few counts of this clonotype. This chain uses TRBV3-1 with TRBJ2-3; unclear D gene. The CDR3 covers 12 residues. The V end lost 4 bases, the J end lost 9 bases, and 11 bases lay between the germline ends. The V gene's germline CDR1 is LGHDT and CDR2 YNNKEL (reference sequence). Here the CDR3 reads CASSPDPGTQYF. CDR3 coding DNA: TGTGCCAGCAGCCCGGACCCAGGAACGCAGTATTTT.

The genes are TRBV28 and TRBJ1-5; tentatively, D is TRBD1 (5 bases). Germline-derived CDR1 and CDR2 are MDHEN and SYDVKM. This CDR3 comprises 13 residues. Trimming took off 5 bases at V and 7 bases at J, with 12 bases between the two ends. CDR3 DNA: TGTGCCAGCAGTCCCAAGGGGCGGCAGCCCCAGCATTTT. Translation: CASSPKGRQPQHF.

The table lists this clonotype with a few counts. The CDR3 DNA is TGTGCCACCAGCAGAGTACTAGCGGGAGGTTACTACAATGAGCAGTTCTTC. Its protein is CATSRVLAGGYYNEQFF. This sequence joins TRBV15 and TRBJ2-1; 12 positions agree with TRBD2. V lost 1 base and J lost 3; bases outside the gene matches: 4. Germline CDR1 and CDR2: LNHNV and YYDKDF (reference sequence). This CDR3 is 17 amino acids long.

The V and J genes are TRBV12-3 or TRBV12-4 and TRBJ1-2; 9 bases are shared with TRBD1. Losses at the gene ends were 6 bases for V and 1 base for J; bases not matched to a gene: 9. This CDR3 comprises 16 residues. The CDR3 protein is CASSRGQGRINYGYTF. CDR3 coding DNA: TGTGCCAGCAGCCGCGGACAGGGGAGGATTAACTATGGCTACACCTTC.

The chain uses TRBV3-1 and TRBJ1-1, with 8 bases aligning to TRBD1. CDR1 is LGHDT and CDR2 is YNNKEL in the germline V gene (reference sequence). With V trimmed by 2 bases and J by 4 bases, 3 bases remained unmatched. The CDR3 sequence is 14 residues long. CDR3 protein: CASSQKDRGTEAFF. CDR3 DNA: TGTGCCAGCAGCCAAAAAGACAGGGGCACTGAAGCTTTCTTT.

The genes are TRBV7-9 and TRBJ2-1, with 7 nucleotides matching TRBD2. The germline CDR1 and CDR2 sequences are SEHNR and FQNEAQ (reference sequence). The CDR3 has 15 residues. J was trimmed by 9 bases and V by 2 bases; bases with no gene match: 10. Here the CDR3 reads CASSLQGGSRGEQFF. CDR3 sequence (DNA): TGTGCCAGCAGCTTACAGGGCGGGAGTAGGGGTGAGCAGTTCTTC.

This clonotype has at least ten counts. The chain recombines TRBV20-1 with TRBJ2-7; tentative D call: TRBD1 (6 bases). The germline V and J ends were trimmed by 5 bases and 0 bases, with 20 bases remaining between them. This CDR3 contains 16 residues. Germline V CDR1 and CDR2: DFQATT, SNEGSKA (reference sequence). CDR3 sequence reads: CSASTLGTPASYEQYF. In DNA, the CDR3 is TGCAGTGCTTCGACCCTCGGGACACCCGCCTCCTACGAGCAGTACTTC.

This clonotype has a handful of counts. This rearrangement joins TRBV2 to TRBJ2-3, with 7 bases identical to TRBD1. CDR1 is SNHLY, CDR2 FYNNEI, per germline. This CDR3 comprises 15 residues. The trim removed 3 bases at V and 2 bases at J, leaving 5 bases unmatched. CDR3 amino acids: CASSDDREYTDTQYF. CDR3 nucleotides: TGTGCCAGCAGTGATGACAGGGAATACACAGATACGCAGTATTTT. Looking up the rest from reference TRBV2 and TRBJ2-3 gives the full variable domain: EPEVTQTPSHQVTQMGQEVILRCVPISNHLYFYWYRQILGQKVEFLVSFYNNEISEKSEIFDDQFSVERPDGSNFTLKIRSTKLEDSAMYFCASSDDREYTDTQYFGPGTRLTVL.

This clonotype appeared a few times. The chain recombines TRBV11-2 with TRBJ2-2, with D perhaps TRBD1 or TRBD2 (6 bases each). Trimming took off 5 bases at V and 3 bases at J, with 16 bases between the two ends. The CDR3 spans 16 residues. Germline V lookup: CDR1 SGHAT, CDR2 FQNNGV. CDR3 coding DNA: TGTGCCAGCAGCCCCGGCGGGAAGGGGGACACCGGGGAGCTGTTTTTT. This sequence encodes CASSPGGKGDTGELFF.

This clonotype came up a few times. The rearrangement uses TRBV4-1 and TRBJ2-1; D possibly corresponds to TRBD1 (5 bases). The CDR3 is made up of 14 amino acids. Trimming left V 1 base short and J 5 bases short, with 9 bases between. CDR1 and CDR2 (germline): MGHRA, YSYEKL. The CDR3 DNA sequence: TGCGCCAGCAGCCAAGTTGACAGCAACAATGAGCAGTTCTTC. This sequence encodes CASSQVDSNNEQFF.

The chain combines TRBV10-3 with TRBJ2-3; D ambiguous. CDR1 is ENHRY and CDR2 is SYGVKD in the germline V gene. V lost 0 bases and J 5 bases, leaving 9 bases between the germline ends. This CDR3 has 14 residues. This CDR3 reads CAISESMQRDTQYF. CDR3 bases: TGTGCCATCAGTGAGTCGATGCAGCGAGATACGCAGTATTTT.

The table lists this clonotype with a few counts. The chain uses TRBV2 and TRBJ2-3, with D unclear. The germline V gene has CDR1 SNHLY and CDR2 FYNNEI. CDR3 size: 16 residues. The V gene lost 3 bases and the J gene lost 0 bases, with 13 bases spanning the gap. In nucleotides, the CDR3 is TGTGCCAGCAGTGAGATCCGCTTTGCTAGCACAGATACGCAGTATTTT. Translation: CASSEIRFASTDTQYF.

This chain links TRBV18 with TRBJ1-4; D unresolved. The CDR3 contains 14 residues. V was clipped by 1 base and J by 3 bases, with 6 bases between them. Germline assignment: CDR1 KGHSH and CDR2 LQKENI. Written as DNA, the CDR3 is TGTGCCAGCTCACCACGTGGCCCTAATGAAAAACTGTTTTTT. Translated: CASSPRGPNEKLFF.

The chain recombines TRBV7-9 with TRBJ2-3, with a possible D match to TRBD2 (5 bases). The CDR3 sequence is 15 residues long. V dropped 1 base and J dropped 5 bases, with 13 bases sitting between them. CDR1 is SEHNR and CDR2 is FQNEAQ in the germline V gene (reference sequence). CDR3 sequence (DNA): TGTGCCAGCAGCTTAGGTGGCGCGGCGGGAGATACGCAGTATTTT. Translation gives CASSLGGAAGDTQYF.